These T cell receptor beta chains were read from a single sample in a study of identical twins. MiXCR, applied by TCRdb to the 5' RACE reads, yields one record per CDR3 protein. The profile covers roughly 700,000 distinct CDR3 sequences, with 8.6% appearing a single time and approximately 0.89% taken by the ten largest. These data are also associated with another study on yellow fever vaccine responses in identical twins.

Source material: PBMCs. These receptors were collected from a woman between 18 and 29 years old in good health. The CDR3 runs from the conserved cysteine through the conserved F or W. A D gene is named only where the DNA matches it firmly. Expanded clones get a size class; other rows say once, few or many, or leave the size out.

NA | TRBJ2-5 | TRBV29-1 | 15 | TRBD2 | CSVEDLAGGSVTQYF | TGCAGCGTTGAAGATCTAGCGGGGGGGTCTGTGACCCAGTACTTC
few | TRBJ2-2 | TRBV4-1 | 17 | NA | CASSSLGHGENTGELFF | TGCGCCAGCAGCTCTTTAGGCCACGGGGAAAACACCGGGGAGCTGTTTTTT
many | TRBJ2-7 | TRBV12-3/TRBV12-4 | 12 | NA | CASSLADYEQYF | TGTGCCAGCAGTTTAGCAGACTACGAGCAGTACTTC
NA | TRBJ2-3 | TRBV5-1 | 16 | NA | CASSLGSGKATDTQYF | TGCGCCAGCAGCTTGGGGTCGGGAAAGGCGACAGATACGCAGTATTTT
NA | TRBJ1-1 | TRBV18 | 13 | NA | CASSLGQTAEAFF | TGTGCCAGCTCACTAGGACAGACCGCCGAAGCTTTCTTT
many | TRBJ2-3 | TRBV4-3 | 16 | TRBD2 | CASSGGGLAGTDTQYF | TGCGCCAGCAGCGGAGGGGGACTAGCGGGAACAGATACGCAGTATTTT
NA | TRBJ2-7 | TRBV11-2 | 12 | NA | CASRLGSVEQYF | TGTGCCAGCAGGCTAGGGTCCGTGGAGCAGTACTTC
few | TRBJ1-2 | TRBV6-2/TRBV6-3 | 13 | TRBD1 | CASSLRTGGGYTF | TGTGCCAGCTCTCTTCGGACAGGGGGAGGCTACACCTTC
many | TRBJ2-2 | TRBV5-1 | 13 | NA | CASRPRGAGELFF | TGCGCCAGCAGGCCCCGGGGTGCCGGGGAGCTGTTTTTT
few | TRBJ2-7 | TRBV20-1 | 17 | TRBD2 | CSARGPSTSGINYEQYF | TGCAGTGCTAGAGGCCCCTCGACTAGCGGGATCAACTACGAGCAGTACTTC
few | TRBJ2-7 | TRBV3-1 | 15 | TRBD1 | CASSPYRGPTYEQYF | TGTGCCAGCAGCCCTTACAGGGGGCCTACCTACGAGCAGTACTTC
NA | TRBJ2-1 | TRBV5-4 | 17 | NA | CASSRVPNGASYNEQFF | TGTGCCAGCAGCCGTGTACCGAATGGGGCCTCCTACAATGAGCAGTTCTTC
many | TRBJ1-2 | TRBV24-1 | 14 | NA | CATSEDNVESSYTF | TGTGCCACCAGTGAGGACAATGTGGAGTCTAGCTACACCTTC
few | TRBJ2-5 | TRBV5-1 | 16 | NA | CASSNNPHGSGETQYF | TGCGCCAGCAGCAACAACCCTCACGGGAGTGGAGAGACCCAGTACTTC
few | TRBJ2-3 | TRBV7-2 | 17 | TRBD2 | CASRSGTSGTAGDTQYF | TGTGCCAGCAGATCCGGGACTAGCGGGACCGCCGGAGATACGCAGTATTTT
NA | TRBJ2-7 | TRBV7-2 | 16 | TRBD2 | CASSTGTSGGAYEQYF | TGTGCCAGCAGCACCGGGACTAGCGGGGGGGCCTACGAGCAGTACTTC
NA | TRBJ1-4 | TRBV2 | 12 | NA | CASSREGEKLFF | TGTGCCAGCAGTAGGGAGGGAGAAAAACTGTTTTTT
few | TRBJ2-1 | TRBV2 | 16 | NA | CASSRPTASTYNEQFF | TGTGCCAGCAGCAGACCGACGGCTTCTACCTACAATGAGCAGTTCTTC